Listed below are T cell receptor beta chains from one sample, sequenced in a study of cytomegalovirus exposure and HLA in healthy donors. This table comes from immunoSEQ multiplex PCR, and its TCRdb copy is limited to in-frame clones, with some not included. Found here are approximately 190,000 clones, around three quarters of them singletons; the top ten hold 13% to 15%. Sequenced input: PBMCs. Receptor source: a woman in her thirties in good health and CMV-seropositive. CDR3s include the opening cysteine and the closing phenylalanine or tryptophan. D genes are given only for firm matches. The size of a clone is reported for some rows only, either as once, few or many, or as a class for expanded clones.

v_call	d_call	clone_size	j_call	cdr3_nt	cdr3_aa
TRBV28	NA	few	TRBJ2-1	TGTGCCAGCAGTTTCTGGCGGCAAACCTACAATGAGCAGTTCTTC	CASSFWRQTYNEQFF
TRBV27	NA	NA	TRBJ2-1	TGTGCCAGCAGTTTATCGATGGCAGGGGCCAATGAGCAGTTCTTC	CASSLSMAGANEQFF
TRBV28	NA	NA	TRBJ1-2	TGTGCCAGCAGTTTGTTATATGCGAGGGTTTCCACAGGGTTAAACTATGGCTACACCTTC	CASSLLYARVSTGLNYGYTF
TRBV4-3	TRBD2	NA	TRBJ2-3	TGCGCCAGCAGCCCCCGCCTAGCGGGAATTCCCACAGATACGCAGTATTTT	CASSPRLAGIPTDTQYF
TRBV12-5	TRBD2	once	TRBJ2-2	TGTGCTAGTGGTTACAGGGTTTCGGAGGCGGGGGGCACCGGGGAGCTGTTTTTT	CASGYRVSEAGGTGELFF
TRBV14	TRBD2	NA	TRBJ2-7	TGTGCCAGCAGCCCCCGGGACTATCCTCTGCTTAACTCAACCTACGAGCAGTACTTC	CASSPRDYPLLNSTYEQYF
TRBV5-6	NA	NA	TRBJ2-7	TGTGCCAGCACCTCTCGGCGAGGGATCACCTACGAGCAGTACTTC	CASTSRRGITYEQYF
TRBV5-8	TRBD2	NA	TRBJ2-3	TGTGCCAGCAGCCCTCCAGGGAGGGGCACAGATACGCAGTATTTT	CASSPPGRGTDTQYF
TRBV7-9	NA	NA	TRBJ2-7	TGTTCCAGCACCCCACTGACGGTTTGGACTTCCTACGAGCAGTACTTC	CSSTPLTVWTSYEQYF
TRBV18	NA	once	TRBJ2-1	TGTGCCAGCTCACCCCGGGACTTCGCCACCAATGAGCAGTTCTTC	CASSPRDFATNEQFF
TRBV30	TRBD1	few	TRBJ1-6	TGTGCCTGGAGTACCGGGACAGGGAGTTCACCCCTCCACTTT	CAWSTGTGSSPLHF
TRBV28	NA	NA	TRBJ1-4	TGTGCCAGCAGTTCCTACCTGACAGTCGAGAACGAAAAACTGTTTTTT	CASSSYLTVENEKLFF
TRBV2	NA	NA	TRBJ2-5	TGTGCCAGCAGTCGTAGTAGACAAGAGACCCAGTACTTC	CASSRSRQETQYF
TRBV28	NA	NA	TRBJ2-5	TGTGCCAGCAGTTCCTCTCGAGGTAGTCGGGAGACCCAGTACTTC	CASSSSRGSRETQYF
TRBV2	TRBD2	NA	TRBJ2-5	TGTGCCAGCAGTGAAGTAAGAAGCGGGGGTCACCCTCAAGAGACCCAGTACTTC	CASSEVRSGGHPQETQYF
TRBV5-3	TRBD2	NA	TRBJ2-7	TGTGCCAGAACCCCGGGAGTAGCGGGGGCCTACGAGCAGTACTTC	CARTPGVAGAYEQYF
TRBV28	TRBD1	NA	TRBJ2-1	TGTGCCAGCACCACAGGGGACTCCTACAATGAGCAGTTCTTC	CASTTGDSYNEQFF
TRBV6-1	NA	NA	TRBJ2-1	TGTGCCAGCAGTGAAGGGGGGCCGGGCTACAATGAGCAGTTCTTC	CASSEGGPGYNEQFF
TRBV9	TRBD1	NA	TRBJ1-6	TGTGCCAGCAGCGCCCCCCGGACAGGGGTAGGTAATTCACCCCTCCACTTT	CASSAPRTGVGNSPLHF
TRBV9	NA	NA	TRBJ2-1	TGTGCCAGCAGCGTAGTGTCGGGAGAGACGAATGAGCAGTTCTTC	CASSVVSGETNEQFF
TRBV18	TRBD1	NA	TRBJ2-7	TGTGCCAGCTCACCCGGGACAGGGCGCACCTACGAGCAGTACTTC	CASSPGTGRTYEQYF
TRBV19	TRBD1	NA	TRBJ1-4	TGTGCCAGTACCTCCTTACAGGGGGGTAATGAAAAACTGTTTTTT	CASTSLQGGNEKLFF
TRBV7-9	TRBD2	NA	TRBJ2-5	TGTGCCAGCAGCCCAGGACTAGCGTGGGAGACCCAGTACTTC	CASSPGLAWETQYF
TRBV19	TRBD2	once	TRBJ2-1	TGTGCCAGTAGTCCCGGGACTAGCGGGAGGGCCGGGAATGAGCAGTTCTTC	CASSPGTSGRAGNEQFF
TRBV12-5	NA	NA	TRBJ2-2	TGTGCTAGTGGTTTCCTAGCGTACACCGGGGAGCTGTTTTTT	CASGFLAYTGELFF
TRBV7-2	NA	NA	TRBJ2-3	TGTGCCAGCAGTCCCGGGCAGGGTCCAGATACGCAGTATTTT	CASSPGQGPDTQYF
TRBV7-2	NA	NA	TRBJ1-5	TGTGCCAGCAGCCCTCAGGGTTTTCCTTCAGCCCAGCATTTT	CASSPQGFPSAQHF
TRBV15	TRBD1	once	TRBJ2-1	TGTGCCACCAGCAGACACCGGGACAGGGCTTTCGATGAGCAGTTCTTC	CATSRHRDRAFDEQFF
TRBV28	NA	NA	TRBJ1-2	TGTGCCAGCAGTCCCAATCACAGGGCCTTTAACTATGGCTACACCTTC	CASSPNHRAFNYGYTF
TRBV11-3	NA	NA	TRBJ2-7	TGTGCCAGCAGCCCCTTGGAGCAGGGCTCCTACGAGCAGTACTTC	CASSPLEQGSYEQYF
TRBV27	NA	NA	TRBJ2-7	TGTGCCAGCAGTCTGACAGGCGCCTACGAGCAGTACTTC	CASSLTGAYEQYF
TRBV29-1	TRBD2	NA	TRBJ2-3	TGCAGCGTTGTTCTCCTGAGCGGGATTGTAGATACGCAGTATTTT	CSVVLLSGIVDTQYF
TRBV19	TRBD1	NA	TRBJ2-2	TGTGCCAGTAGTTCACTTACGATACGACAGGGTGGATTAACCGGGGAGCTGTTTTTT	CASSSLTIRQGGLTGELFF
TRBV27	TRBD1	NA	TRBJ2-3	TGTGCCAGCAGTGGGGGACAGTCTAGCACAGATACGCAGTATTTT	CASSGGQSSTDTQYF
TRBV7-9	NA	NA	TRBJ1-4	TGTGCCAGCAGCTTATTCTCCAGGGGAGATGAAAAACTGTTTTTT	CASSLFSRGDEKLFF
TRBV4-2	TRBD2	NA	TRBJ2-2	TGTGCCAGCGGCCCGGGACTAGTCACCGGGGAGCTGTTTTTT	CASGPGLVTGELFF
TRBV27	NA	NA	TRBJ1-4	TGTGCCAGCAAGAGGCGTTCCAATGAAAAACTGTTTTTT	CASKRRSNEKLFF
TRBV11-2	TRBD2	NA	TRBJ2-7	TGTGCCAGCAGCCTGACCTTAGCGGGAGATTACGAGCAGTACTTC	CASSLTLAGDYEQYF
TRBV25-1	NA	NA	TRBJ2-5	TGTGCCAGCATGGGGGGGGGCAGGGAGACCCAGTACTTC	CASMGGGRETQYF
TRBV5-1	NA	NA	TRBJ1-2	TGCGCCAGCAGCTTGGTTCAGGGCCTCTATGGCTACACCTTC	CASSLVQGLYGYTF
TRBV5-1	NA	NA	TRBJ2-7	TGCGCCAGCAGCTTGGACGGACAGCCCGCCTACGAGCAGTACTTC	CASSLDGQPAYEQYF
TRBV5-1	TRBD1	NA	TRBJ1-2	TGCGCCAGCAGCCTTGAGCAGGGGGCGTGGGGCTACACCTTC	CASSLEQGAWGYTF
TRBV7-3	TRBD1	NA	TRBJ1-1	TGTGCCAGTGGACAGGGGGAATCTTCTGAAGCTTTCTTT	CASGQGESSEAFF
TRBV7-3	NA	NA	TRBJ2-2	TGTGCCAGCAGCTTAGCGGGCACCGGGGAGCTGTTTTTT	CASSLAGTGELFF
TRBV28	NA	NA	TRBJ1-6	TGTGCCAGCAGTTTAATAACCTATAATTCACCCCTCCACTTT	CASSLITYNSPLHF
TRBV10-3	TRBD1	NA	TRBJ2-7	TGTGCCATCAGTGAGAAGCAGGGGGCAGTCTACGAGCAGTACTTC	CAISEKQGAVYEQYF
TRBV5-4	TRBD2	NA	TRBJ2-7	TGTGCCAGCAGCTTGGATCCTAGCGGGGCAACCTACGAGCAGTACTTC	CASSLDPSGATYEQYF
TRBV7-6	TRBD2	NA	TRBJ2-3	TGTGCCAGCAGCTTAGCCCCGGGGTTAGCGGGGGGGTTTGGAACGCAGTATTTT	CASSLAPGLAGGFGTQYF